The 27 T cell receptor beta chains reported below all come from one sample, sequenced in a study of vaccination and CD4 T cells after COVID-19. TCRdb itself ran the PCR reads through MiXCR, one entry per CDR3 protein. The profile covers 15,000 to 20,000 distinct CDR3 sequences, with 60% appearing a single time and 0.9% to 1.2% taken by the ten largest. The input for sequencing was CD4+ T cells from blood, taken after SARS-CoV-2 vaccination. The receptors originated from a human donor who had recovered from COVID-19.

This clonotype was seen more than once but under ten times. The chain employs TRBV27 and TRBJ1-5; 10 bases match TRBD1. The CDR3 totals 16 residues. Germline CDR1 is MNHEY and CDR2 is SMNVEV (reference sequence). V shed 2 bases and J 3 bases; nucleotides not matched to a gene: 4. This chain's CDR3 is CASSLLGQGVNQPQHF. DNA of the CDR3: TGTGCCAGCAGTTTACTAGGACAGGGGGTCAATCAGCCCCAGCATTTT.

The chain couples TRBV7-3 to TRBJ2-3; D remains ambiguous. CDR1 is SGHTA, CDR2 FQGTGA, per germline. V was clipped by 8 bases and J by 4 bases, with 16 bases between them. The CDR3 has 14 amino acids. The CDR3 loop reads CASRLGVGPDTQYF. As DNA, the CDR3 is TGTGCCAGCCGATTAGGAGTTGGACCAGATACGCAGTATTTT.

The chain is built from TRBV9 and TRBJ1-1; 8 bases fit TRBD1. CDR3 length equals 17 residues. With 2 bases clipped from V and 4 bases from J, the junction kept 13 bases outside the gene matches. In germline, CDR1 is SGDLS, CDR2 YYNGEE. CDR3 nucleotides: TGTGCCAGCAGCGTCCTCCCGGGCAGGGGGCGGGGCACTGAAGCTTTCTTT. Protein sequence: CASSVLPGRGRGTEAFF. The whole variable domain, filled in from reference TRBV9 and TRBJ1-1, reads DSGVTQTPKHLITATGQRVTLRCSPRSGDLSVYWYQQSLDQGLQFLIQYYNGEERAKGNILERFSAQQFPDLHSELNLSSLELGDSALYFCASSVLPGRGRGTEAFFGQGTRLTVV.

The J gene is TRBJ1-3, the V gene TRBV7-2, with a tentative D call TRBD1 (5 bases). Germline-derived CDR1 and CDR2 are SGHTA and FQGNSA. The CDR3 contains 14 residues. V lost 3 bases to trimming and J lost 4 bases, with 10 bases between them. The CDR3 coding sequence is TGTGCCAGCAGCTTTTTCGACAGAGGAAACACCATATATTTT. Translating gives CASSFFDRGNTIYF.

The chain couples TRBV12-3 or TRBV12-4 to TRBJ2-1, with 13 bases that match TRBD2. The V segment lost 2 bases and the J segment 9 bases; nucleotides outside the gene matches: 4. The CDR3 contains 15 residues. The DNA of the CDR3 is TGTGCCAGCAGTTTACCGGGACTAGCGGGAACTGAGCAGTTCTTC. As protein: CASSLPGLAGTEQFF.

The chain employs TRBV6-1 and TRBJ1-3; D unresolved. Germline values: CDR1 MNHNS, CDR2 SASEGT. V gave up 7 bases and J gave up 0 bases, with 10 bases separating them. The CDR3 has 14 residues. Here the CDR3 DNA reads TGTGCCAGCATAAAGGACCTCTCTGGAAACACCATATATTTT. Translating gives CASIKDLSGNTIYF.

On this clonotype itself: The junction and the germline gene differ at one end; a read error may be behind it. The gene calls are TRBV5-8 and TRBJ2-7; D is perhaps TRBD1 (5 bases). Germline V gene data show CDR1 as SGHTS and CDR2 as YDEGEE. The CDR3 is 17 amino acids. Here the CDR3 DNA reads TGTGCCGGCAGCCCGCCCTGGCTCTCAGGGTCCACCTACGAGCAGTACTTC. Translated, it gives CAGSPPWLSGSTYEQYF.

The chain links TRBV20-1 to TRBJ2-7, with TRBD2 matching 7 bases. The germline CDR1 and CDR2 sequences are DFQATT and SNEGSKA (reference sequence). The ends lost 6 bases at V and 3 bases at J; junction bases unmatched: 14. CDR3 length: 15 amino acids. CDR3 residues: CSAEVTSSGLYEQYF. The CDR3 DNA follows: TGCAGTGCGGAGGTCACTTCTAGCGGCCTCTACGAGCAGTACTTC.

The J gene is TRBJ2-7, the V gene TRBV7-9, with D perhaps being TRBD1 or TRBD2 (6 bases each). The CDR3 sequence is 15 residues long. Trimming removed 5 bases from V and 2 bases from J, with 16 bases in between. The germline CDR1 and CDR2 sequences are SEHNR and FQNEAQ (reference sequence). DNA for the CDR3: TGTGCCAGCAGCACCACGGGCGGGACAACCTACGAGCAGTACTTC. Amino acid sequence: CASSTTGGTTYEQYF.

V usage is TRBV14 and J usage is TRBJ2-5, with 11 bases matching TRBD2. Germline CDR1 SGHDN, CDR2 FVKESK. This CDR3 is 15 amino acids long. The V gene end was trimmed by 4 bases and the J gene end by 2 bases; junction bases not matched to a gene: 3. The CDR3 sequence is CASSRGTSGQETQYF. As DNA, the CDR3 is TGTGCCAGCAGCCGGGGGACTAGCGGTCAAGAGACCCAGTACTTC.

The J gene is TRBJ2-1, the V gene TRBV18, with 10 bases lining up with TRBD2. V trimming: 5 bases; J trimming: 15 bases; junction bases outside the gene matches: 13. In germline, CDR1 is KGHSH, CDR2 LQKENI. The CDR3 is 14 amino acids. In DNA form, the CDR3 reads TGTGCCAGCTCATCGGTGCTAGCGGGAGAACGTCGGTTCTTC. This sequence encodes CASSSVLAGERRFF. Together with reference TRBV18 and TRBJ2-1, the CDR3 gives the full variable domain: NAGVMQNPRHLVRRRGQEARLRCSPMKGHSHVYWYRQLPEEGLKFMVYLQKENIIDESGMPKERFSAEFPKEGPSILRIQQVVRGDSAAYFCASSSVLAGERRFFGPGTRLTVL.

The chain is built from TRBV2 and TRBJ2-3; 7 nucleotides line up with TRBD1. Germline V gene lookup returns CDR1 SNHLY and CDR2 FYNNEI. J was trimmed by 3 bases and V by 8 bases; bases with no gene match: 11. This CDR3 is 15 amino acids long. CDR3 sequence (DNA): TGTGCCAGCGAGACAGGGTTCGGAGCGACAGATACGCAGTATTTT. This codes for CASETGFGATDTQYF.

V and J are TRBV15 and TRBJ1-4; D might be TRBD1 (5 bases). Trimming removed 0 bases from V and 6 bases from J, with 8 bases in between. From germline, CDR1 is LNHNV and CDR2 YYDKDF (reference sequence). This CDR3 is 14 amino acids long. The DNA for the CDR3 is TGTGCCACCAGCAGAGATCAAGGGGATGAAAAACTGTTTTTT. It is translated as CATSRDQGDEKLFF.

This chain connects TRBV6-2 or TRBV6-3 to TRBJ1-2, with D possibly TRBD1 on 6 matching bases. Germline assignment: CDR1 MNHEY and CDR2 SVGEGT. The ends were cut back, 5 bases at V and 10 bases at J, with 14 bases in the middle. This CDR3 region has 12 residues. For the CDR3, the DNA is TGTGCCAGCAGTGACCCCCCAGGGGCCTACACCTTC. Amino acid sequence: CASSDPPGAYTF.

V gene TRBV15 combines with J gene TRBJ1-5; D unresolved. The ends were cut back, 1 base at V and 7 bases at J, with 11 bases in the middle. The CDR3 contains 14 residues. Looked up from germline, CDR1 is LNHNV and CDR2 is YYDKDF (reference sequence). The CDR3 nucleotides are TGTGCCACCAGCAGAGGAGAACCGACCCAGCCCCAGCATTTT. Translating it yields CATSRGEPTQPQHF.

J is TRBJ2-3 and V is TRBV15; D gene unclear. The CDR3 consists of 18 residues. The germline gives CDR1 LNHNV, CDR2 YYDKDF (reference sequence). V lost 3 bases and J 0 bases, leaving 19 bases between the germline ends. This CDR3 reads CATSSPPGSLLSTDTQYF. The DNA of the CDR3 is TGTGCCACCAGCAGCCCCCCTGGCAGCTTACTTAGCACAGATACGCAGTATTTT.

The chain uses TRBV20-1 and TRBJ2-7, with a possible D match to TRBD2 (6 bases). The CDR3 totals 15 residues. Trimming took off 5 bases at V and 0 bases at J, with 17 bases between the two ends. The V gene's germline CDR1 is DFQATT and CDR2 SNEGSKA (reference sequence). CDR3 protein: CSAPRGSPNSYEQYF. The DNA for the CDR3 is TGCAGTGCTCCGCGGGGAAGTCCCAACTCCTACGAGCAGTACTTC.

The rearrangement links TRBV18 to TRBJ2-5; 8 nucleotides match TRBD1. There are 14 residues in the CDR3. V dropped 0 bases and J dropped 4; count of bases not matched to a gene: 1. The germline V gene encodes CDR1 KGHSH and CDR2 LQKENI. The CDR3 reads CASSPPDRGETQYF. CDR3 sequence (DNA): TGTGCCAGCTCACCACCTGACAGGGGAGAGACCCAGTACTTC.

The chain joins TRBV20-1 to TRBJ2-1, with TRBD2 as a possible D gene (6 bases). The CDR3 consists of 15 residues. V was clipped by 0 bases and J by 5 bases, with 14 bases between them. The germline V gene encodes CDR1 DFQATT and CDR2 SNEGSKA (reference sequence). CDR3 coding DNA: TGCAGTGCTAGAGATCCGGGGGAGTCCCACAATGAGCAGTTCTTC. Amino acids: CSARDPGESHNEQFF.

This clonotype was found a few times. The chain combines TRBV20-1 with TRBJ1-1; D perhaps matches TRBD1 (5 bases). The CDR3 consists of 14 residues. Germline CDR1 is DFQATT and CDR2 is SNEGSKA (reference sequence). CDR3 protein: CSKGPRLGDTEAFF. The CDR3 DNA sequence: TGCTCAAAGGGGCCCCGTTTAGGGGACACTGAAGCTTTCTTT.

This clonotype appeared a few times. V is TRBV20-1 and J is TRBJ2-7; D possibly corresponds to TRBD1 (6 bases). V was clipped by 0 bases and J by 2 bases, with 20 bases between them. The length of the CDR3 is 17 residues. Germline-derived CDR1 and CDR2 are DFQATT and SNEGSKA (reference sequence). The CDR3 protein is CSARDLGPQGPTYEQYF. CDR3 bases: TGCAGTGCTAGAGATCTTGGCCCGCAGGGGCCGACCTACGAGCAGTACTTC.

The rearrangement uses TRBV6-5 and TRBJ1-3, with D unresolved. There are 14 residues in the CDR3. Germline V gene data show CDR1 as MNHEY and CDR2 as SVGAGI. Trimming pared 2 bases from V and 0 bases from J, leaving 5 bases between. Written as DNA, the CDR3 is TGTGCCAGCAGTTACAGGGACTCTGGAAACACCATATATTTT. It encodes CASSYRDSGNTIYF.

This chain connects TRBV12-5 to TRBJ2-2; 11 bases are a match to TRBD2. This CDR3 spans 16 amino acids. V lost 0 bases, J lost 4 bases, and 1 base stayed unmatched. Germline V CDR1 and CDR2: LGHNT, FRNRAP. CDR3 DNA: TGTGCTAGTGGTTTGGTCCTAGCGGGGGGCACCGGGGAGCTGTTTTTT. It translates to CASGLVLAGGTGELFF.

The J gene is TRBJ2-5, the V gene TRBV6-1; TRBD2 agrees at 10 bases. CDR3 length: 16 amino acids. Trimming at V came to 5 bases and at J to 4 bases, leaving 10 bases not matched to a gene. Germline assignment: CDR1 MNHNS and CDR2 SASEGT. The CDR3 loop reads CASSKGASGSGETQYF. The CDR3, as DNA: TGTGCCAGCAGTAAGGGGGCTAGCGGGAGTGGAGAGACCCAGTACTTC.

The chain carries TRBV2 and TRBJ1-1; D not certain. The CDR3 covers 13 residues. Germline CDR1 reads SNHLY; CDR2 reads FYNNEI. Trimming stripped 1 base from V and 1 base from J, with 4 bases between. Here the CDR3 DNA reads TGTGCCAGCAGTGAAGACCCGAACACTGAAGCTTTCTTT. Translation: CASSEDPNTEAFF.

The V call is TRBV30, the J call TRBJ1-1; no definite D call. In germline, CDR1 is GTSNPN, CDR2 SVGIG (reference sequence). This CDR3 region has 16 residues. Trimming cost V 2 bases and J 1 base, with 17 bases left between them. This CDR3 is CAWSTRAVRENTEAFF. CDR3 DNA sequence: TGTGCCTGGAGTACACGTGCCGTACGGGAGAACACTGAAGCTTTCTTT.

The chain carries TRBV10-3 and TRBJ2-7, with D perhaps matching TRBD2 (6 bases). CDR1 is ENHRY, CDR2 SYGVKD, per germline. This CDR3 has 15 amino acids. Trimming took 6 bases from V and 0 from J, leaving 15 bases between them. Here the CDR3 reads CAISGPSVPSYEQYF. The CDR3 coding sequence is TGTGCCATCAGCGGACCTAGCGTACCCTCCTACGAGCAGTACTTC.